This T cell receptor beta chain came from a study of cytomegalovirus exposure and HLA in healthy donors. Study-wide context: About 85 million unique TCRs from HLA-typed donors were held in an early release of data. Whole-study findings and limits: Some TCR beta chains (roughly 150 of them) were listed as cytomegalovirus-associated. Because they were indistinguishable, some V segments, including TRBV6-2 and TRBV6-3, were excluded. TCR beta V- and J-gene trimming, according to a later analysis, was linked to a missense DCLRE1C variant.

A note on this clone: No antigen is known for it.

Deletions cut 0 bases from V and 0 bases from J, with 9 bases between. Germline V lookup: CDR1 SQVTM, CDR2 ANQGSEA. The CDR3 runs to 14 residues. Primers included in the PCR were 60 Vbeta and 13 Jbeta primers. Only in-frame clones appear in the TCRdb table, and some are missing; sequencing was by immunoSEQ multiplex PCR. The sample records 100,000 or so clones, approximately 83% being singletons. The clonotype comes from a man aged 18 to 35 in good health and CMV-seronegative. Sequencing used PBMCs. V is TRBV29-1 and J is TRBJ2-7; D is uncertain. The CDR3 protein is CSVEEQSDSYEQYF. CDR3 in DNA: TGCAGCGTTGAAGAGCAGAGCGACTCCTACGAGCAGTACTTC.